This entry concerns a single T cell receptor (beta chain). No antigen is known for it. With 60 Vbeta and 13 Jbeta primers, the PCR was carried out. Assay used: immunoSEQ multiplex PCR; TCRdb lists only in-frame clones, some missing. Of 75,000 to 100,000 clones detected, 65% to 80% appear once; the ten largest clones hold more than 2.5%. This entry belongs to a study of cytomegalovirus exposure and HLA in healthy donors. The study's findings and limits: DRB1 had the most TCR associations and HLA-C the fewest, a later analysis found, with rates varying by HLA locus.

This TCR came from a female donor in good health and CMV-seropositive. The sequenced sample was PBMCs.

This chain's CDR3 is CASSSGDRNTEAFF. DNA for the CDR3: TGTGCCAGCAGTTCAGGGGACAGGAACACTGAAGCTTTCTTT. The gene calls are TRBV28 and TRBJ1-1, with 7 bases that match TRBD1. CDR3 length: 14 residues. Germline-derived CDR1 and CDR2 are MDHEN and SYDVKM. With V trimmed by 4 bases and J by 1 base, 3 bases remained unmatched.